What follows are 10 T cell receptor beta chains derived from one specimen sequenced in a study of T cell responses to AZD1222 COVID-19 vaccine (dated by TCRdb to about 2021). The library relied on the immunoSEQ multiplex PCR assay. In TCRdb, the immuneACCESS table is reduced to in-frame sequences with V and J assigned. These tables do not hold every clone; where another copy was compared, an unresolved V gene accounts for under half, and the others remain unexplained. The sample records under 120,000 clones, roughly 87% of which are singletons. The top ten constitute roughly 2.5% of the sample. Read against the paper, the sample's time point label means: about 28 days (+/-7) after the second vaccine dose. The sequencing used peripheral blood, collected 28 days after the second AZD1222 dose. Source of these receptors: an adult who received the AZD1222 COVID-19 vaccine.

The chain uses TRBV7-9 and TRBJ2-7; D might be TRBD2 (5 bases). In germline, CDR1 is SEHNR, CDR2 FQNEAQ (reference sequence). Trimming removed 5 bases from V and 5 bases from J, with 16 bases in between. The CDR3 totals 14 residues. The CDR3 DNA follows: TGTGCCAGCAGCAGACCCCGGGAACCCCACGAGCAGTACTTC. Protein sequence: CASSRPREPHEQYF.

This chain links TRBV7-9 with TRBJ1-1; D unclear. This CDR3 has 14 amino acids. V dropped 3 bases and J dropped 2 bases, with 10 bases sitting between them. Germline V gene lookup returns CDR1 SEHNR and CDR2 FQNEAQ (reference sequence). CDR3 DNA sequence: TGTGCCAGCAGCTTTAGCCGTCTAAACACTGAAGCTTTCTTT. This sequence encodes CASSFSRLNTEAFF.

This clone appeared once. The chain is built from TRBV7-9 and TRBJ1-2, with D perhaps matching TRBD1 (5 bases). Germline lookup yields CDR1 SEHNR and CDR2 FQNEAQ (reference sequence). Trimming removed 0 bases at V and 7 bases at J, with 15 bases between. The CDR3 contains 15 residues. In DNA form, the CDR3 reads TGTGCCAGCAGCTTAGCGCAATGGAGGGGCTTTGGCTACACCTTC. It codes for CASSLAQWRGFGYTF.

This clone showed up just a few times. The genes are TRBV28 and TRBJ2-5, with TRBD1 matching over 7 bases. V trimming: 3 bases; J trimming: 8 bases; junction bases outside the gene matches: 12. The CDR3 spans 15 residues. CDR1 is MDHEN and CDR2 is SYDVKM in the germline V gene. The CDR3 sequence: CASSFGQGDAETQYF. Here the CDR3 DNA reads TGTGCCAGCAGTTTTGGGCAGGGGGACGCCGAAACCCAGTACTTC.

The V gene is TRBV19, the J gene TRBJ1-2; D gene ambiguous. V was shortened by 6 bases and J by 0 bases, with 11 bases between the two germline ends. From germline, CDR1 is LNHDA and CDR2 SQIVND (reference sequence). The CDR3 is 14 amino acids. CDR3 sequence reads: CASRRQPPNYGYTF. DNA of the CDR3: TGTGCCAGTAGAAGGCAACCTCCTAACTATGGCTACACCTTC.

This clone was observed a few times. This chain joins TRBV28 and TRBJ2-7; no definite D call. The germline V gene encodes CDR1 MDHEN and CDR2 SYDVKM. With 2 bases removed from V and 0 bases from J, the gap between germline ends came to 14 bases. This CDR3 has 16 amino acids. The CDR3: CASSLVGAGSSYEQYF. DNA for the CDR3: TGTGCCAGCAGTTTAGTAGGCGCAGGCAGCTCCTACGAGCAGTACTTC.

J is TRBJ2-3 and V is TRBV9, with D maybe TRBD2 (7 bases). The length of the CDR3 is 16 residues. CDR1 is SGDLS, CDR2 YYNGEE, per germline. V lost 3 bases and J 1 base, leaving 15 bases between the germline ends. CDR3 DNA sequence: TGTGCCAGCAGCGCCTCGGGGGCGGGGGGCACAGATACGCAGTATTTT. It specifies CASSASGAGGTDTQYF.

In its sample, this clone was seen once. The chain's CDR3 is CASKPRQASLGQPQHF. CDR3 sequence (DNA): TGTGCCAGTAAACCAAGACAGGCCAGTTTAGGGCAGCCCCAGCATTTT. The chain has TRBV19 and TRBJ1-5; possibly TRBD1 for D (6 bases). The V gene's germline CDR1 is LNHDA and CDR2 SQIVND (reference sequence). The CDR3 runs to 16 residues. V dropped 7 bases and J dropped 7 bases, with 23 bases sitting between them.

This rearrangement joins TRBV20-1 to TRBJ2-5; D not certain. Trimming stripped 3 bases from V and 5 bases from J, with 7 bases between. This CDR3 contains 11 residues. Germline V lookup: CDR1 DFQATT, CDR2 SNEGSKA (reference sequence). In nucleotides, the CDR3 is TGCAGTGCTAGTCCCCCGGAGACCCAGTACTTC. As protein: CSASPPETQYF.

The chain recombines TRBV20-1 with TRBJ2-7, with 11 bases that match TRBD2. V was clipped by 3 bases and J by 1 base; unmatched bases: 5. CDR1 is DFQATT, CDR2 SNEGSKA, per germline (reference sequence). The CDR3 has 15 amino acids. The CDR3 DNA follows: TGCAGTGCTAGTAGCGGGAGGGCCGTATCCTACGAGCAGTACTTC. This gives the protein CSASSGRAVSYEQYF.